The clone carrying this T cell receptor (beta chain) was seen ten or more times. What it binds is unknown. The germline CDR1 and CDR2 sequences are LNHDA and SQIVND (reference sequence). Trimming removed 5 bases at V and 0 bases at J, with 14 bases between. The CDR3 is 15 residues long. Unique molecular identifiers were used to barcode this TCRbeta library. TCRdb ran MiXCR on the PCR reads and lists one entry per CDR3 protein. The sample shows approximately 500,000 distinct CDR3 sequences, over 9.5% of them seen only once. These data originate in a study of T-cell reconstitution after alpha-beta-depleted transplantation in children. Study results and caveats: Once a year had passed after transplant, T-cell counts and diversity came mostly from newly produced T cells. For some patients, TCRbeta diversity was high at day 60 because of recipient T cells and thymic progenitors that survived.

The source was PBMCs, collected before TCRalphabeta/CD19-depleted stem cell transplant. The chain is built from TRBV19 and TRBJ2-7; D might be TRBD2 (6 bases). The TCR comes from a child aged 2-15 years with inherited bone marrow failure, due to receive a stem cell transplant. CDR3 amino acids: CASSPGGSGSYEQYF. The CDR3 region has the DNA TGTGCCAGTAGTCCCGGGGGTAGCGGCTCCTACGAGCAGTACTTC. The variable domain in full, with the rest retrieved from reference TRBV19 and TRBJ2-7, is DGGITQSPKYLFRKEGQNVTLSCEQNLNHDAMYWYRQDPGQGLRLIYYSQIVNDFQKGDIAEGYSVSREKKESFPLTVTSAQKNPTAFYLCASSPGGSGSYEQYFGPGTRLTVT.